This is a list of T cell receptor beta chains from one sample in a study of beta chain features in type 1 diabetes. TCRdb's table, derived via immunoSEQ multiplex PCR, lists solely in-frame clones and lacks some. The sample has around 280,000 clones, approximately 16% seen once. Sequencing was carried out using naive CD4+ T cells from blood. Receptors were obtained from a man aged 18 to 29 with type 1 diabetes. CDR3s include the opening cysteine and the closing phenylalanine or tryptophan. The D gene is left open where the match is weak. Clone size is not always given. Where it is, it says once, few, many or a class for expanded clones.

cdr3_length j_call clone_size v_call d_call cdr3_nt cdr3_aa
15 TRBJ2-7 - TRBV5-1 - TGCGCCAGCAGCTCCCGGGTCCTAGGCACCTACGAGCAGTACTTC CASSSRVLGTYEQYF
12 TRBJ2-7 - TRBV28 - TGTGCCAGCAGTTCAAGCCCCGGGATAGAGTACTTC CASSSSPGIEYF
13 TRBJ2-1 - TRBV14 - TGTGCCAGCAGAAACTCTGCCGGCAATGAGCAGTTCTTC CASRNSAGNEQFF
14 TRBJ2-7 once TRBV5-4 TRBD1 TGTGCCAGCAGCTTGCAACAGGGGGACTACGAGCAGTACTTC CASSLQQGDYEQYF
15 TRBJ2-2 - TRBV4-1 - TGCGCCAGCAGCCAAGATGGGAGGAACACCGGGGAGCTGTTTTTT CASSQDGRNTGELFF
11 TRBJ2-5 few TRBV11-2 - TGTGCCAGCAGCCCACAAGAGACCCAGTACTTC CASSPQETQYF
11 TRBJ2-7 - TRBV6-1 - TGTGCCAGCATAACCCGGTACGAGCAGTACTTC CASITRYEQYF
13 TRBJ1-1 - TRBV14 - TGTGCCAGCAGCCAAACAAGGAACACTGAAGCTTTCTTT CASSQTRNTEAFF
18 TRBJ2-1 - TRBV7-2 TRBD2 TGTGCCAGCCGACGTTGGCCCCCAGCGCGGGGGGCGAACAATGAGCAGTTCTTC CASRRWPPARGANNEQFF
11 TRBJ1-2 few TRBV6-5 - TGTGCCAGCATGGGGGGACGTGGCTACACCTTC CASMGGRGYTF
12 TRBJ2-3 - TRBV6-6 - TGTGCCAGCAGTTACTCCCCCTTTCCGCAGTATTTT CASSYSPFPQYF
18 TRBJ2-7 - TRBV9 TRBD2 TGTGCCAGCAGCGTAGGCGTCAGCGGGAGGGCTTTCTCCTACGAGCAGTACTTC CASSVGVSGRAFSYEQYF
14 TRBJ2-7 - TRBV28 TRBD2 TGTGCCAGCAGTTATTCGGGGGGAACCTACGAGCAGTACTTC CASSYSGGTYEQYF
12 TRBJ2-2 few TRBV7-2 - TGTGCCAGCAGCCCCCTCTACGGGGAGCTGTTTTTT CASSPLYGELFF
18 TRBJ2-7 few TRBV21-1 - TGTGCCAGCCCCGCTGGGGGAGAAGCGGGGGACACCTCCTACGAGCAGTACTTC CASPAGGEAGDTSYEQYF
14 TRBJ2-5 - TRBV28 TRBD1 TGTGCCAGCAGCCCGGGACAGACAAAAGAGACCCAGTACTTC CASSPGQTKETQYF
14 TRBJ2-4 - TRBV9 - TGTGCCAGCAGCCGTACTAGTTTGAAGCACATTCAGTACTTC CASSRTSLKHIQYF
15 TRBJ1-1 - TRBV18 - TGTGCCAGCTCACCGCCTGTGGTCCGGGGCACTGAAGCTTTCTTT CASSPPVVRGTEAFF
13 TRBJ1-1 - TRBV13 - TGTGCCAGCAGCTTTTCTATGAGCGCTGAAGCTTTCTTT CASSFSMSAEAFF
15 TRBJ2-1 - TRBV4-1 - TGCGCCAGCAGCCAAGCGGGACGGGGGTACAATGAGCAGTTCTTC CASSQAGRGYNEQFF
15 TRBJ1-4 few TRBV5-1 - TGCGCCAGCAGCTTTGATAGAGCAACTAATGAAAAACTGTTTTTT CASSFDRATNEKLFF
16 TRBJ2-3 few TRBV4-1 TRBD2 TGCGCCAGCAGACGAGAGACTAGCGGGCGCACAGATACGCAGTATTTT CASRRETSGRTDTQYF
13 TRBJ2-5 - TRBV5-1 - TGCGCCAGCAGCTGGAGGGGTCAAGAGACCCAGTACTTC CASSWRGQETQYF
14 TRBJ2-7 - TRBV11-2 TRBD1 TGTGCCAGCAGCTTAGTGGGACAGATCTACGAGCAGTACTTC CASSLVGQIYEQYF
18 TRBJ2-3 - TRBV29-1 - TGCAGCGTTGCAGACACCTTGACAGACGCCTACAGCACAGATACGCAGTATTTT CSVADTLTDAYSTDTQYF
13 TRBJ1-2 - TRBV19 - TGTGCCAGTAGTTCCCGCCAGGTGTATGGCTACACCTTC CASSSRQVYGYTF
12 TRBJ2-7 few TRBV30 - TGTGCCTGGAGTCGCCAGGGAATCGAGCAGTACTTC CAWSRQGIEQYF
15 TRBJ2-3 few TRBV5-1 - TGCGCCAGCAGCTTGGGAATCGCGTTCACAGATACGCAGTATTTT CASSLGIAFTDTQYF
15 TRBJ1-2 - TRBV7-2 - TGTGCCAGCAGCTTAGGGGGATTGGGGGGTTATGGCTACACCTTC CASSLGGLGGYGYTF
16 TRBJ2-5 - TRBV9 TRBD2 TGTGCCAGCAGCGTAGCTACGGCGGGAGTCCAAGAGACCCAGTACTTC CASSVATAGVQETQYF
16 TRBJ2-1 - TRBV28 TRBD2 TGTGCCAGTACTTCTCCGGGGACTAGCGGACACAATGAGCAGTTCTTC CASTSPGTSGHNEQFF
14 TRBJ1-1 few TRBV28 - TGTGCCAGCAGTTTCCAGGGGCTGAACACTGAAGCTTTCTTT CASSFQGLNTEAFF
16 TRBJ2-5 few TRBV5-1 TRBD2 TGCGCCAGCAGCCCTACTAGCGGGAGTGGCTACAAGACCCAGTACTTC CASSPTSGSGYKTQYF
12 TRBJ1-1 - TRBV30 - TGTGCCTGGAATTCAGGTGGCACTGAAGCTTTCTTT CAWNSGGTEAFF
15 TRBJ2-3 - TRBV4-1 TRBD1 TGCGCCAGCAGCCAAAGGACAGGGTTTACAGATACGCAGTATTTT CASSQRTGFTDTQYF
14 TRBJ1-5 - TRBV7-9 - TGTGCCACCAACAGGGTCGATAGCAATCAGCCCCAGCATTTT CATNRVDSNQPQHF
16 TRBJ2-7 - TRBV11-2 TRBD2 TGTGCCAGCAGCCCCTTAGCGGGAGGGCGCGTCAACGAGCAGTACTTC CASSPLAGGRVNEQYF
14 TRBJ2-1 - TRBV11-2 - TGTGCCAGCAGCTTATCAGGGGAATACAATGAGCAGTTCTTC CASSLSGEYNEQFF
15 TRBJ2-3 few TRBV5-6 TRBD2 TGTGCCAGCAGCTTAGGTATAGCGGGAGGGGATACGCAGTATTTT CASSLGIAGGDTQYF
15 TRBJ1-1 - TRBV11-2 TRBD1 TGTGCCAGCAGCCCGGGCAGGGGGTTTGGCACTGAAGCTTTCTTT CASSPGRGFGTEAFF
13 TRBJ1-1 few TRBV29-1 TRBD1 TGCAGCGTTGCGGGACAGGAGAACACTGAAGCTTTCTTT CSVAGQENTEAFF
11 TRBJ1-1 - TRBV7-9 - TGTGCCAGCAGCCATAACACTGAAGCTTTCTTT CASSHNTEAFF
16 TRBJ2-1 few TRBV7-2 TRBD2 TGTGCCAGCAGCCCCCGGAGACTAGCGGGATACAATGAGCAGTTCTTC CASSPRRLAGYNEQFF
13 TRBJ2-1 few TRBV28 - TGTGCCAGCGGATGGGGACTTCCCAATGAGCAGTTCTTC CASGWGLPNEQFF
15 TRBJ2-7 - TRBV28 TRBD2 TGTGCCAGCAGTTTAGCAGCGGGGGGAACCTACGAGCAGTACTTC CASSLAAGGTYEQYF
14 TRBJ2-7 - TRBV18 - TGTGCCAGCTCACCACCTCAGGCCCCCTACGAGCAGTACTTC CASSPPQAPYEQYF
12 TRBJ2-5 - TRBV29-1 - TGCAGCTCCAGGGGTGAGGGAGAGACCCAGTACTTC CSSRGEGETQYF
17 TRBJ1-2 few TRBV11-2 - TGTGCCAGCAGCCCCGTCCGGAGCACGGCAAACCTCTATGGCTACACCTTC CASSPVRSTANLYGYTF